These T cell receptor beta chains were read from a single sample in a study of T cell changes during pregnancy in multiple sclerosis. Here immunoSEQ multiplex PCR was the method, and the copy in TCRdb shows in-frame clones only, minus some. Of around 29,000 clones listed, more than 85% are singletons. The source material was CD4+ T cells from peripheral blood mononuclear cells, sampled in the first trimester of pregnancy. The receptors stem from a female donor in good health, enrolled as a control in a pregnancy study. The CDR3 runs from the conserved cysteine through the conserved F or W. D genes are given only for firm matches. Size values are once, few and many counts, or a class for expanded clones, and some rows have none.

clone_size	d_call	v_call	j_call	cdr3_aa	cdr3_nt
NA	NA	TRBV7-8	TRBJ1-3	CASSLPRISSGNTIYF	TGTGCCAGCAGCTTACCGCGGATTAGCTCTGGAAACACCATATATTTT
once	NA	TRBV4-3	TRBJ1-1	CASSHTGEGTEAFF	TGCGCCAGCAGCCATACGGGGGAGGGTACTGAAGCTTTCTTT
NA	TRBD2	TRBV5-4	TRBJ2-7	CASSLTGGNYEQYF	TGTGCCAGCAGCTTGACGGGAGGGAACTACGAGCAGTACTTC
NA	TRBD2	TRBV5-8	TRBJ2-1	CASSLRLAGISYNEQFF	TGTGCCAGCAGCCTGAGACTAGCGGGAATATCCTACAATGAGCAGTTCTTC
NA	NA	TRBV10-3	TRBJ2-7	CAISGAGSFSYEQYF	TGTGCCATATCCGGGGCGGGAAGCTTCTCCTACGAGCAGTACTTC
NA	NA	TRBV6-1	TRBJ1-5	CASSENGGGNQPQHF	TGTGCCAGCAGTGAAAATGGGGGGGGCAATCAGCCCCAGCATTTT
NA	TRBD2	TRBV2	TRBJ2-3	CASTRTRGSRADTQYF	TGTGCCAGCACCCGAACGCGGGGGAGTCGGGCAGATACGCAGTATTTT
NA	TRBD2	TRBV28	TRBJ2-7	CASSPGLAGVLENF	TGTGCCAGCAGTCCCGGACTAGCGGGAGTGTTGGAGAACTTC
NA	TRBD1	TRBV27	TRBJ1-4	CASSSLGGPNEKLFF	TGTGCCAGCAGTTCACTAGGGGGCCCTAATGAAAAACTGTTTTTT
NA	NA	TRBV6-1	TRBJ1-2	CASSEDRAYGYTF	TGTGCCAGCAGTGAGGACAGAGCCTATGGCTACACCTTC
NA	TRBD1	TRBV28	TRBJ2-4	CASSPRDRAIKYF	TGTGCCAGCAGCCCACGTGACAGGGCTATTAAGTACTTC
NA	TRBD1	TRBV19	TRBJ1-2	CASSTGEDRGYTF	TGTGCCAGTAGCACAGGGGAAGATCGGGGCTACACCTTC
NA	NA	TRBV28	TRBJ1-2	CASSLQGYGYTF	TGTGCCAGCAGTTTGCAGGGATATGGCTACACCTTC
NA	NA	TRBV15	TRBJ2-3	CATSRGGTSTDTQYF	TGTGCCACCAGCAGAGGCGGTACTAGCACAGATACGCAGTATTTT
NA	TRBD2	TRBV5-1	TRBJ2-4	CASSLAPLGTSGSNIQYF	TGCGCCAGCAGCTTGGCCCCCCTCGGGACTAGCGGGAGTAACATTCAGTACTTC
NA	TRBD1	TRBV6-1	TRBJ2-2	CASGGTGVTTGELFF	TGTGCCAGCGGGGGGACAGGGGTTACCACCGGGGAGCTGTTTTTT
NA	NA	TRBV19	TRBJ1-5	CASKQQGNVGQPQHF	TGTGCCAGTAAACAACAGGGCAACGTCGGACAGCCCCAGCATTTT
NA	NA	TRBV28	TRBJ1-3	CASSLWTGSGNTIYF	TGTGCCAGCAGTTTATGGACAGGCTCTGGAAACACCATATATTTT
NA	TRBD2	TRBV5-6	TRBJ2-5	CASSQGLAGGPETQYF	TGTGCCAGCAGCCAGGGACTAGCGGGAGGGCCGGAGACCCAGTACTTC
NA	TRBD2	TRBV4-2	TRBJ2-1	CASSQVSSGANEQFF	TGTGCCAGCAGCCAAGTATCTAGCGGGGCAAATGAGCAGTTCTTC
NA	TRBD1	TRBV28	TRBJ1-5	CASSPWTGGASNQPQHF	TGTGCCAGCAGTCCGTGGACAGGGGGCGCGAGCAATCAGCCCCAGCATTTT
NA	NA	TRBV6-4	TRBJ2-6	CASSATSSGANVLTF	TGTGCCAGCAGCGCTACTAGCTCTGGGGCCAACGTCCTGACTTTC
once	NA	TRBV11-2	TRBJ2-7	CASSRTGSSYEQYF	TGTGCCAGCAGCCGCACAGGGAGCTCCTACGAGCAGTACTTC
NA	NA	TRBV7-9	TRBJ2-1	CASSLGHFSYNEQFF	TGTGCCAGCAGCTTGGGGCACTTCTCCTACAATGAGCAGTTCTTC
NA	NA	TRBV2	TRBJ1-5	CASQTGRNQPQHF	TGTGCCAGCCAGACAGGCCGAAATCAGCCCCAGCATTTT
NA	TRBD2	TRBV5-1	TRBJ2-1	CASSLGGLGPNEQFF	TGCGCCAGCAGCTTGGGGGGACTAGGACCCAATGAGCAGTTCTTC
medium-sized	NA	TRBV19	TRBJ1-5	CASSIIREVQPQHF	TGTGCCAGTAGTATAATCAGGGAAGTACAGCCCCAGCATTTT
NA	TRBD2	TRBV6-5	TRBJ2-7	CASSYSSSGLSYEQYF	TGTGCCAGCAGTTACTCGTCTAGCGGGCTCTCCTACGAGCAGTACTTC
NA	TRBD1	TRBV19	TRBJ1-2	CARPPGQGLNYGYTF	TGTGCCAGGCCCCCGGGACAGGGACTTAACTATGGCTACACCTTC
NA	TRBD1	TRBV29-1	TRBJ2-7	CSGGQFHEQYF	TGCAGCGGGGGACAGTTTCACGAGCAGTACTTC
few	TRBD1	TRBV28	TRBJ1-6	CACFGQGRSGDSPLHF	TGTGCCTGCTTTGGACAGGGTAGAAGTGGAGATTCACCCCTCCACTTT
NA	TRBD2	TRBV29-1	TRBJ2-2	CSVEGGGEGVGELFF	TGCAGCGTTGAAGGAGGTGGGGAGGGTGTAGGGGAGCTGTTTTTT
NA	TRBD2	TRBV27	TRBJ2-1	CARMGLAETNEQFF	TGTGCCCGAATGGGACTAGCGGAAACCAATGAGCAGTTCTTC
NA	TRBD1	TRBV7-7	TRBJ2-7	CASSLDRGSYEQYF	TGTGCCAGCAGCTTGGACAGGGGCTCCTACGAGCAGTACTTC
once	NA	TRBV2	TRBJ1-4	CASSEAAGEKLFF	TGTGCCAGCAGTGAAGCAGCAGGAGAAAAACTGTTTTTT
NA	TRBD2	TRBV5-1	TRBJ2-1	CASSLERGVNEQFF	TGCGCCAGCAGCTTGGAGCGGGGTGTCAATGAGCAGTTCTTC
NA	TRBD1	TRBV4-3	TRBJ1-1	CASSQWTGGTEAFF	TGCGCCAGCAGCCAGTGGACAGGGGGCACTGAAGCTTTCTTT
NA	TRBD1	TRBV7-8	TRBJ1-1	CASSLVGTANTEAFF	TGTGCCAGCAGCTTAGTTGGGACAGCCAACACTGAAGCTTTCTTT
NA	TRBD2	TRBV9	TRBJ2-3	CASSVGRGGGASDTQYF	TGTGCCAGCAGCGTAGGAAGGGGCGGGGGGGCCTCAGATACGCAGTATTTT
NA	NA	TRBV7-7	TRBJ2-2	CASRKGSSVTGELFF	TGTGCCAGCAGAAAAGGGAGTTCTGTCACCGGGGAGCTGTTTTTT
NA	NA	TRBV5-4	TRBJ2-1	CASRLDTGLGYNEQFF	TGTGCCAGCAGGCTTGATACAGGGTTGGGGTACAATGAGCAGTTCTTC
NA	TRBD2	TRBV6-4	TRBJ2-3	CASSDSSGGADTQYF	TGTGCCAGCAGTGACTCTAGCGGGGGGGCCGATACGCAGTATTTT
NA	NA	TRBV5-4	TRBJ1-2	CASSFPGSYGYTF	TGTGCCAGCAGCTTTCCGGGGAGCTATGGCTACACCTTC
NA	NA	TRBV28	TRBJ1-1	CASRGGPEAFF	TGTGCCAGCAGGGGGGGGCCTGAAGCTTTCTTT
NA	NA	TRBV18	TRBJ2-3	CASSQTIRGTDTQYF	TGTGCCAGCTCACAAACGATCAGGGGCACAGATACGCAGTATTTT
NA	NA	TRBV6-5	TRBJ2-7	CASRTGVYEQYF	TGTGCCAGCAGAACCGGGGTCTACGAGCAGTACTTC
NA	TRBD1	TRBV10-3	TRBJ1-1	CAITGTGDNTEAFF	TGTGCCATCACCGGGACAGGGGATAACACTGAAGCTTTCTTT
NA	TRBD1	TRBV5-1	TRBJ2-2	CASRGQGANTGELFF	TGCGCCAGCAGGGGACAGGGGGCCAACACCGGGGAGCTGTTTTTT
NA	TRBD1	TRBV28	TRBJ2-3	CASSSDRGPTDTQYF	TGTGCCAGCAGTTCCGACAGGGGACCCACAGATACGCAGTATTTT
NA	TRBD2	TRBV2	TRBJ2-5	CASRTGGERAQYF	TGTGCCAGCAGGACGGGGGGGGAGAGGGCCCAGTACTTC
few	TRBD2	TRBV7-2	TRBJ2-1	CASSSTSGGYNEQFF	TGTGCCAGCAGCTCCACTAGCGGGGGCTACAATGAGCAGTTCTTC
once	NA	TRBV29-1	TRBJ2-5	CSVGEGAPETQYF	TGCAGCGTTGGCGAAGGGGCCCCAGAGACCCAGTACTTC
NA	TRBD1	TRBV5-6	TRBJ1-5	CASSLTGTVNQPQHF	TGTGCCAGCAGCTTAACCGGGACAGTGAATCAGCCCCAGCATTTT
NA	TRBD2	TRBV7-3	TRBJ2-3	CASSKLAGEVDTQYF	TGTGCCAGCAGCAAACTAGCGGGAGAGGTAGATACGCAGTATTTT
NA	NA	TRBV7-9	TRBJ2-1	CASSATGSYNEQFF	TGTGCCAGCAGCGCAACCGGGAGCTACAATGAGCAGTTCTTC
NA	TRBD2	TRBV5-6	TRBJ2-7	CASSFSGGVLEQYF	TGTGCCAGCAGCTTTAGCGGGGGGGTTTTAGAGCAGTACTTC
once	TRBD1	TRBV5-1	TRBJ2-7	CASSLARTGAYEQYF	TGCGCCAGCAGCTTGGCCCGGACAGGGGCCTACGAGCAGTACTTC
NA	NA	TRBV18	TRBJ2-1	CASSPGTGSYNEQFF	TGTGCCAGCTCACCGGGAACAGGCTCCTACAATGAGCAGTTCTTC
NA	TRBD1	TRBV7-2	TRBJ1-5	CASSLGAGGQPQHF	TGTGCCAGCAGCTTAGGTGCAGGGGGCCAGCCCCAGCATTTT
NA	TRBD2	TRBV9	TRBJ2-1	CASSFRIAGGSDEQFF	TGTGCCAGCAGCTTCCGGATAGCGGGAGGGAGTGATGAGCAGTTCTTC